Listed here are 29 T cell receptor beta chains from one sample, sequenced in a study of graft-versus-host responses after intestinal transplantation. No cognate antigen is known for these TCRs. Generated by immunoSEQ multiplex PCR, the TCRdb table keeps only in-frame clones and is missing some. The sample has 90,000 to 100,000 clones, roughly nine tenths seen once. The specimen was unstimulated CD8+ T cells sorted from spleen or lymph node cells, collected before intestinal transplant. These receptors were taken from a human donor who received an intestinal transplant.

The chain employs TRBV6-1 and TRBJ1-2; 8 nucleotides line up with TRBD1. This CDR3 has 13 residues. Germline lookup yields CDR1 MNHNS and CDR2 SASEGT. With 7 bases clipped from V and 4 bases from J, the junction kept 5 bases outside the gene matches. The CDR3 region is CASKATGAYGYTF. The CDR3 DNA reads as TGTGCCAGCAAAGCGACAGGGGCCTATGGCTACACCTTC.

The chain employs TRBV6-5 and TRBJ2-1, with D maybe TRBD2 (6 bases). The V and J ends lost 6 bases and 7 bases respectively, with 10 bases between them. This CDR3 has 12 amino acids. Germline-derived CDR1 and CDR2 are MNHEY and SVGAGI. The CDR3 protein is CASRLATNEQFF. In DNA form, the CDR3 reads TGTGCCAGCAGGCTAGCGACTAATGAGCAGTTCTTC.

CDR3 sequence reads: CASSLGLNQPQHF. Written as DNA, the CDR3 is TGTGCCAGCAGCTTAGGCCTAAATCAGCCCCAGCATTTT. The chain links TRBV13 to TRBJ1-5, with D uncertain. The CDR3 loop spans 13 amino acids. Germline V gene data show CDR1 as PRHDT and CDR2 as FYEKMQ (reference sequence). The V and J ends lost 0 bases and 4 bases respectively, with 4 bases between them. Complete variable domain (other parts from reference TRBV13 and TRBJ1-5): AAGVIQSPRHLIKEKRETATLKCYPIPRHDTVYWYQQGPGQDPQFLISFYEKMQSDKGSIPDRFSAQQFSDYHSELNMSSLELGDSALYFCASSLGLNQPQHFGDGTRLSIL.

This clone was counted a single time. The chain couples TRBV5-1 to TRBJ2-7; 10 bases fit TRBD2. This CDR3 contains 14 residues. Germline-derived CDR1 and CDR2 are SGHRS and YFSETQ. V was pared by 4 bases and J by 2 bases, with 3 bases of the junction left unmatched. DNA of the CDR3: TGCGCCAGCAGCCCCCTAGCGGGAGCCTACGAGCAGTACTTC. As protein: CASSPLAGAYEQYF.

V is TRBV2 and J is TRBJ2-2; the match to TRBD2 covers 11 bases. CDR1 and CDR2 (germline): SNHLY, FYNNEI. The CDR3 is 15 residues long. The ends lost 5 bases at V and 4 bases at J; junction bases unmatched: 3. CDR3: CASSFLAGGTGELFF. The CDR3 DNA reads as TGTGCCAGCAGTTTTCTAGCGGGAGGCACCGGGGAGCTGTTTTTT.

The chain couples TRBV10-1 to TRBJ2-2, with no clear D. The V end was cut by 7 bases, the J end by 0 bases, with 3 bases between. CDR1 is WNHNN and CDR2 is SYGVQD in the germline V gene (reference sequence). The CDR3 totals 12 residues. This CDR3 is CASNSNTGELFF. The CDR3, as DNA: TGCGCCAGCAACTCGAACACCGGGGAGCTGTTTTTT.

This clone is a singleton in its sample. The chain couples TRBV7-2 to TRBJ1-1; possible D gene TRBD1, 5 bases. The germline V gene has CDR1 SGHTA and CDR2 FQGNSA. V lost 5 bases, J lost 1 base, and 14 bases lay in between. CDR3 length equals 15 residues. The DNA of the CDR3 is TGTGCCAGCAGCGCCCGAGAAACAGGGAACACTGAAGCTTTCTTT. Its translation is CASSARETGNTEAFF.

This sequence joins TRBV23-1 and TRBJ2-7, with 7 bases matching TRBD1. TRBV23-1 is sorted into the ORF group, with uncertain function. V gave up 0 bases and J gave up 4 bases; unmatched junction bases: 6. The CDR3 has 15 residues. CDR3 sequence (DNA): TGCGCCAGCAGTCAATCTGACAGGGAGAATTACGAGCAGTACTTC. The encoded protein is CASSQSDRENYEQYF.

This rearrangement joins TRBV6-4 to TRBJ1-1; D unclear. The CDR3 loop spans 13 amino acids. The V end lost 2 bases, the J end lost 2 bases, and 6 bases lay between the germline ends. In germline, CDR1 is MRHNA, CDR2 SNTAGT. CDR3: CASSDNKNTEAFF. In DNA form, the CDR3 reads TGTGCCAGCAGTGACAATAAAAACACTGAAGCTTTCTTT.

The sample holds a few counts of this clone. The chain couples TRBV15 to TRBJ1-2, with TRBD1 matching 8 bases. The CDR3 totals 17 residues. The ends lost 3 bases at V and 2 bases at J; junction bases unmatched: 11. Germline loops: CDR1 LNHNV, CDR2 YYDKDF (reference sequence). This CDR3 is CATSRDLGQGRNYGYTF. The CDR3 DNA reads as TGTGCCACCAGCAGGGACCTAGGACAGGGTAGGAACTATGGCTACACCTTC.

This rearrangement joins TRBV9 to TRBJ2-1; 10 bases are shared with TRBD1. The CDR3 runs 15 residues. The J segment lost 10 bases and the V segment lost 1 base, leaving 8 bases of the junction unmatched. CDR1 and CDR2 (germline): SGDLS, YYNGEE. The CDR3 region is CASSVRDRGIIEQFF. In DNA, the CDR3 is TGTGCCAGCAGCGTAAGGGACAGGGGTATTATAGAGCAGTTCTTC.

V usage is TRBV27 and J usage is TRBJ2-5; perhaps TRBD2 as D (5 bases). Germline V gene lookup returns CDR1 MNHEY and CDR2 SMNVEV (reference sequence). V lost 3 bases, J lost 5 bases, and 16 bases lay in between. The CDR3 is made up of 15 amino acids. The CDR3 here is CASSFVPAGRETQYF. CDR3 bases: TGTGCCAGCAGTTTCGTTCCCGCGGGTCGGGAGACCCAGTACTTC.

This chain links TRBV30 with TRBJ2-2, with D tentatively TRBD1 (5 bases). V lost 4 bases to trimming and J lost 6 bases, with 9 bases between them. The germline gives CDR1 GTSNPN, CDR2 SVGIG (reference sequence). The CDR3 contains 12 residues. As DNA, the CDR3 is TGTGCCTGGATAGCAGGGCCCGGGGAGCTGTTTTTT. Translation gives CAWIAGPGELFF. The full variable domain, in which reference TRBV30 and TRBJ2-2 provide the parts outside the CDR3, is SQTIHQWPATLVQPVGSPLSLECTVEGTSNPNLYWYRQAAGRGLQLLFYSVGIGQISSEVPQNLSASRPQDRQFILSSKKLLLSDSGFYLCAWIAGPGELFFGEGSRLTVL.

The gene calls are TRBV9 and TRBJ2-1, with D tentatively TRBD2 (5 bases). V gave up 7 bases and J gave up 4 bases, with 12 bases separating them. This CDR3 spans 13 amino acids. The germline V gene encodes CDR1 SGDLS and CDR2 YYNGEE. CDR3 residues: CASARGSYNEQFF. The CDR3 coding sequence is TGTGCCAGCGCCCGCGGGTCGTACAATGAGCAGTTCTTC.

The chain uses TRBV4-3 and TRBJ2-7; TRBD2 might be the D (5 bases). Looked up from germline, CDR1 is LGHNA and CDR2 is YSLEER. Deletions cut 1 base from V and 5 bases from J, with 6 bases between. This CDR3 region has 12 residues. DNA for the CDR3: TGCGCCAGCAGCCAAGTGGAGGACGAGCAGTACTTC. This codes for CASSQVEDEQYF.

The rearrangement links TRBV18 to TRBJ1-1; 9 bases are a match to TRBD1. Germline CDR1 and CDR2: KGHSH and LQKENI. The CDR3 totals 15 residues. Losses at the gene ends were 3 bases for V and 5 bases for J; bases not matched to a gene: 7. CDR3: CASSPDDRGRTEAFF. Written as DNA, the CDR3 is TGTGCCAGCTCACCGGACGACAGGGGGAGAACTGAAGCTTTCTTT. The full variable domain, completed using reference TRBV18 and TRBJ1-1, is NAGVMQNPRHLVRRRGQEARLRCSPMKGHSHVYWYRQLPEEGLKFMVYLQKENIIDESGMPKERFSAEFPKEGPSILRIQQVVRGDSAAYFCASSPDDRGRTEAFFGQGTRLTVV.

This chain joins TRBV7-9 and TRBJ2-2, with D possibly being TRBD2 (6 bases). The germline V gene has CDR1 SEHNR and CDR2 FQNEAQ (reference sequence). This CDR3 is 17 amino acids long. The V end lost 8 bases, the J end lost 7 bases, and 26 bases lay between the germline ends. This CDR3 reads CASGYSTAGFVNGELFF. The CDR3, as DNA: TGTGCCAGCGGCTACTCTACCGCGGGATTTGTGAACGGGGAGCTGTTTTTT. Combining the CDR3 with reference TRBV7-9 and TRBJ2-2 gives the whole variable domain DTGVSQNPRHKITKRGQNVTFRCDPISEHNRLYWYRQTLGQGPEFLTYFQNEAQLEKSRLLSDRFSAERPKGSFSTLEIQRTEQGDSAMYLCASGYSTAGFVNGELFFGEGSRLTVL.

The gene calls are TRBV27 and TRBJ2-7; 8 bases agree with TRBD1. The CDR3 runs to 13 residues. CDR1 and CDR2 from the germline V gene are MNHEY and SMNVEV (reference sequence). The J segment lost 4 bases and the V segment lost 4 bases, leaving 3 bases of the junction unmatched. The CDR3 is CASSWGQAYEQYF. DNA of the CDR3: TGTGCCAGCAGTTGGGGACAGGCGTACGAGCAGTACTTC.

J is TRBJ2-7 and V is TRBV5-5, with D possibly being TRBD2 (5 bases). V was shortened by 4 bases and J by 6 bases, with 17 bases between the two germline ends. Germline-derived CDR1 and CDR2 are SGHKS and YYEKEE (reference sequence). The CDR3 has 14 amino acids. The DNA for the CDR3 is TGTGCCAGCAGCGCTACCCCCGGGGATGCCGAGCAGTACTTC. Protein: CASSATPGDAEQYF.

The CDR3, as DNA: TGTGCCAGCAGAGGACTAGCGGGGAACACCGGGGAGCTGTTTTTT. Translation: CASRGLAGNTGELFF. The chain joins TRBV7-2 to TRBJ2-2, with 11 positions matching TRBD2. Germline-derived CDR1 and CDR2 are SGHTA and FQGNSA. V shed 6 bases, J shed 1 base, and the junction held 1 base outside the gene matches. The CDR3 loop spans 15 amino acids.

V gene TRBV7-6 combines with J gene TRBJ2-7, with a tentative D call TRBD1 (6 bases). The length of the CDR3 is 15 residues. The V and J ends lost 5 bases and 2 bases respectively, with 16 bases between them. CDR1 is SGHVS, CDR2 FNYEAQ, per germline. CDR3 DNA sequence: TGTGCCAGCAGCCAAGGACAGCTACCTACCTACGAGCAGTACTTC. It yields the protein CASSQGQLPTYEQYF.

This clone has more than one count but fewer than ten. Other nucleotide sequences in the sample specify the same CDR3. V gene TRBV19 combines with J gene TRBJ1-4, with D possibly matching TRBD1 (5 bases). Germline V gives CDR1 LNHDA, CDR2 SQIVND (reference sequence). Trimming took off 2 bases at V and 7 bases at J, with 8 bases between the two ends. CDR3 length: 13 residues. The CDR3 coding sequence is TGTGCCAGTAGTATACAGGGAGGTGAAAAACTGTTTTTT. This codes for CASSIQGGEKLFF. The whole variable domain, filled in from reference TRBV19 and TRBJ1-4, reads DGGITQSPKYLFRKEGQNVTLSCEQNLNHDAMYWYRQDPGQGLRLIYYSQIVNDFQKGDIAEGYSVSREKKESFPLTVTSAQKNPTAFYLCASSIQGGEKLFFGSGTQLSVL.

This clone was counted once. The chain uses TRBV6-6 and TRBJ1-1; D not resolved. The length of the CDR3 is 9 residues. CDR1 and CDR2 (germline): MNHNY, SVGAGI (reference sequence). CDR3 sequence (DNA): TGTACGTTAGACACTGAAGCTTTCTTT. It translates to CTLDTEAFF.

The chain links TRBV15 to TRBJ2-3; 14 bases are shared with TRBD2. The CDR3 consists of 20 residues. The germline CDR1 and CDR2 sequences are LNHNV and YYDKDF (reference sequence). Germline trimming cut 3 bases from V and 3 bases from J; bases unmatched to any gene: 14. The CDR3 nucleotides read TGTGCCACCAGCAGGTTAAGACCCGGGACTAGCGGGAGTGAGACAGATACGCAGTATTTT. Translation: CATSRLRPGTSGSETDTQYF.

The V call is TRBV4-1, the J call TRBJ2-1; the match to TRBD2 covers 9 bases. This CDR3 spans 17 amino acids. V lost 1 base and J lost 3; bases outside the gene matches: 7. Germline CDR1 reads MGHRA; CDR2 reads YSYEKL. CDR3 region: CASSQGRGLAVYNEQFF. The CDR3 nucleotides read TGCGCCAGCAGCCAAGGCCGGGGACTAGCAGTCTACAATGAGCAGTTCTTC.

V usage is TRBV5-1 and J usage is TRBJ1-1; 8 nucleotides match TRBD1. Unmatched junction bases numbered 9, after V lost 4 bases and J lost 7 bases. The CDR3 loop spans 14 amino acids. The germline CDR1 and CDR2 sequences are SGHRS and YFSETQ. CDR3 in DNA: TGCGCCAGCAGCGACCGAATAACAGGGGGTGAAGCTTTCTTT. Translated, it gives CASSDRITGGEAFF.

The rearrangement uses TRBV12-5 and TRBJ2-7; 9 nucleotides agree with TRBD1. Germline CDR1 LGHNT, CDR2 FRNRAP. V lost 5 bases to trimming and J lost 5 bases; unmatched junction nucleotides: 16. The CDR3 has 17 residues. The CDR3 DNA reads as TGTGCTAGTGGTCTAATTCGAACCGGGACAGGGTCCCACGAGCAGTACTTC. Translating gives CASGLIRTGTGSHEQYF.

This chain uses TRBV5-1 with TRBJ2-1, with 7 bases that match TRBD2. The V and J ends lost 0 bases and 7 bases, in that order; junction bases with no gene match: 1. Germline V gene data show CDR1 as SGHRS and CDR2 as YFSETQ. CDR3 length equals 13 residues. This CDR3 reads CASSLAGGNEQFF. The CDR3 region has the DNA TGCGCCAGCAGCTTGGCCGGGGGGAATGAGCAGTTCTTC. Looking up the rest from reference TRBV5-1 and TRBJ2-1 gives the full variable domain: KAGVTQTPRYLIKTRGQQVTLSCSPISGHRSVSWYQQTPGQGLQFLFEYFSETQRNKGNFPGRFSGRQFSNSRSEMNVSTLELGDSALYLCASSLAGGNEQFFGPGTRLTVL.

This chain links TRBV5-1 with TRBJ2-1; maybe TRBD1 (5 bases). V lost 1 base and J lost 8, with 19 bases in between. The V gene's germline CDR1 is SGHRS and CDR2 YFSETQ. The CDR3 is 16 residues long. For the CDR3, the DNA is TGCGCCAGCAGCTTGATGCCCGGCAGGGTAGGTGATGAGCAGTTCTTC. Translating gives CASSLMPGRVGDEQFF.